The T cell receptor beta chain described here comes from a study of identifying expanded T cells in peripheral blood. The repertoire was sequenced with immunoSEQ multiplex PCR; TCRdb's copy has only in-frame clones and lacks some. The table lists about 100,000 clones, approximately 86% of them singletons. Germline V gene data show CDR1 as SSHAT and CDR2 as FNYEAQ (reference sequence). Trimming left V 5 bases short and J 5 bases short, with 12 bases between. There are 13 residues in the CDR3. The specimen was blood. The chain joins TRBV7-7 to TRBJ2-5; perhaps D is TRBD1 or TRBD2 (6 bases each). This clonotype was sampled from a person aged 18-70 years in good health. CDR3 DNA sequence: TGTGCCAGCAGCCGTCAGGGGAGGGAGACCCAGTACTTC. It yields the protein CASSRQGRETQYF. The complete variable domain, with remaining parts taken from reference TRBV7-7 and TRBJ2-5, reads GAGVSQSPRYKVTKRGQDVTLRCDPISSHATLYWYQQALGQGPEFLTYFNYEAQPDKSGLPSDRFSAERPEGSISTLTIQRTEQRDSAMYRCASSRQGRETQYFGPGTRLLVL.